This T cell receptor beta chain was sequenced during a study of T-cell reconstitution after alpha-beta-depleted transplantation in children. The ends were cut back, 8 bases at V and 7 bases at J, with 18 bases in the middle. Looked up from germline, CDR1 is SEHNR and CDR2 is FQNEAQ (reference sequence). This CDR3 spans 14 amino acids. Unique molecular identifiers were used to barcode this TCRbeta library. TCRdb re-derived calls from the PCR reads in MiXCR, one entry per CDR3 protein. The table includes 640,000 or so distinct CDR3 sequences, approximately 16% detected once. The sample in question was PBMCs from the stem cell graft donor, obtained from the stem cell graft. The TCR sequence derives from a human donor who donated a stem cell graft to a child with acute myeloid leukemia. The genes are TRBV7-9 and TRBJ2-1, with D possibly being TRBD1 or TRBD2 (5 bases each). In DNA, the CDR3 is TGTGCCAGCGGAAACCGGGACGCCTGGAATGAGCAGTTCTTC. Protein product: CASGNRDAWNEQFF.